Below, 10 T cell receptor beta chains from the same sample are listed, as sequenced in a study of cytomegalovirus exposure and HLA in healthy donors. Generated by immunoSEQ multiplex PCR, the TCRdb table keeps only in-frame clones and is missing some. The repertoire consists of approximately 100,000 clones, with roughly 87% occurring once and the leading ten covering 6.3%. The specimen was PBMCs. The receptors originated from a man in his late teens or twenties in good health and CMV-seropositive.

CDR3 coding DNA: TGCAGCGTTGCCGAACTAGGTTTCCCCGGGGAGCTGTTTTTT. This sequence encodes CSVAELGFPGELFF. V and J are TRBV29-1 and TRBJ2-2, with D perhaps TRBD2 (5 bases). Per germline, CDR1 SQVTM and CDR2 ANQGSEA. The CDR3 totals 14 residues. Trimming shortened V by 4 bases and J by 6 bases, and 15 bases separated the two germline ends.

V gene TRBV6-1 combines with J gene TRBJ2-7, with 10 positions matching TRBD1. This CDR3 is 15 amino acids long. In germline, CDR1 is MNHNS, CDR2 SASEGT. J lost 3 bases, V lost 8 bases, and 10 bases had no gene match. Here the CDR3 DNA reads TGTGCCAGCGACCGGTCCGGGACAGGGGTCTACGAGCAGTACTTC. The encoded protein is CASDRSGTGVYEQYF.

The chain combines TRBV4-2 with TRBJ1-4, with 10 bases aligning to TRBD1. V was clipped by 1 base and J by 7 bases; unmatched bases: 12. Per germline, CDR1 LGHNA and CDR2 YNFKEQ. CDR3 length equals 18 residues. The CDR3 reads CASSQAFDRGRTTEKLFF. As DNA, the CDR3 is TGTGCCAGCAGCCAAGCTTTTGACAGGGGGCGGACCACTGAAAAACTGTTTTTT.

The genes are TRBV7-3 and TRBJ2-3; D is perhaps TRBD1 (5 bases). This CDR3 spans 13 amino acids. V was pared by 2 bases and J by 6 bases, with 9 bases between. Germline-derived CDR1 and CDR2 are SGHTA and FQGTGA. CDR3 protein: CASSLGAQDTQYF. The CDR3, as DNA: TGTGCCAGCAGCTTAGGGGCCCAGGATACGCAGTATTTT.

V usage is TRBV28 and J usage is TRBJ2-7; TRBD1 matches 10 bases. With V trimmed by 8 bases and J by 1 base, 11 bases remained unmatched. CDR3 size: 16 residues. CDR1 is MDHEN, CDR2 SYDVKM, per germline. CDR3 DNA sequence: TGTGCCAGCGGTCAAACTCGGACAGGGGGATCCTACGAGCAGTACTTC. Its translation is CASGQTRTGGSYEQYF.

The chain has TRBV6-6 and TRBJ2-5; 8 bases are a match to TRBD1. V lost 5 bases, J lost 11 bases, and 13 bases stayed unmatched. In germline, CDR1 is MNHNY, CDR2 SVGAGI (reference sequence). The CDR3 length is 14 residues. This CDR3 reads CASSPGTGPLEQYF. CDR3 DNA: TGTGCCAGCAGTCCCGGGACAGGCCCTTTGGAGCAGTACTTC.

This clone was seen ten or more times. The chain combines TRBV10-3 with TRBJ2-3; 7 bases line up with TRBD2. This CDR3 comprises 14 residues. Germline CDR1 and CDR2: ENHRY and SYGVKD. J was trimmed by 4 bases and V by 3 bases; bases with no gene match: 4. CDR3 loop: CAISEGRESDTQYF. CDR3 DNA sequence: TGTGCCATCAGTGAAGGGCGGGAGTCAGATACGCAGTATTTT.

V usage is TRBV27 and J usage is TRBJ2-2; 10 positions match TRBD2. V dropped 5 bases and J dropped 1; count of bases not matched to a gene: 7. Per the germline V gene, CDR1 is MNHEY and CDR2 is SMNVEV (reference sequence). This CDR3 comprises 17 residues. The CDR3 protein is CASSTQRLAGNTGELFF. Written as DNA, the CDR3 is TGTGCCAGCAGTACTCAAAGACTAGCGGGGAACACCGGGGAGCTGTTTTTT.

The gene calls are TRBV11-3 and TRBJ1-1; D is unresolved. CDR3 size: 14 residues. Germline CDR1 reads SGHNT; CDR2 reads YENEEA. V lost 3 bases, J lost 4 bases, and 12 bases lay in between. The CDR3, as DNA: TGTGCCAGCAGCTTGGGAGGTCGCGGCACTGAAGCTTTCTTT. It encodes CASSLGGRGTEAFF.

V and J are TRBV4-3 and TRBJ1-2; TRBD1 might be the D (5 bases). The CDR3 spans 15 residues. Germline-derived CDR1 and CDR2 are LGHNA and YSLEER. The ends were cut back, 0 bases at V and 4 bases at J, with 12 bases in the middle. The chain's CDR3 is CASSQDAGSFYGYTF. CDR3 coding DNA: TGCGCCAGCAGCCAAGACGCAGGGTCTTTCTATGGCTACACCTTC.